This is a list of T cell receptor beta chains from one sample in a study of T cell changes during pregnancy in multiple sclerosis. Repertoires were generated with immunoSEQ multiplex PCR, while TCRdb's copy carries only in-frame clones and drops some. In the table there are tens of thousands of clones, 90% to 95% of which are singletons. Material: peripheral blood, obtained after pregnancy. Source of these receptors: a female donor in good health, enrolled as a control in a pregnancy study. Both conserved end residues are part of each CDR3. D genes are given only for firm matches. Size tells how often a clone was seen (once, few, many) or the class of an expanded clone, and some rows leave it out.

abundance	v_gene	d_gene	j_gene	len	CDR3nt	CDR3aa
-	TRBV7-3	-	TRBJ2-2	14	TGTGCCAGCAGATTGGGGCCGAACACCGGGGAGCTGTTTTTT	CASRLGPNTGELFF
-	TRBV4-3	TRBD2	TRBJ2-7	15	TGCGCCAGCAGCCCCCAGGCGGGAGAGACCTACGAGCAGTACTTC	CASSPQAGETYEQYF
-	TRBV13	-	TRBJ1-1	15	TGTGCCAGCAGTTTAAGTCGGGAGCAGAACACTGAAGCTTTCTTT	CASSLSREQNTEAFF
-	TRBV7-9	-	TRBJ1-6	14	TGTGCCAGCAGCTTAAGGCTTGAGGGATCACCCCTCCACTTT	CASSLRLEGSPLHF
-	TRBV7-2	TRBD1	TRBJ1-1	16	TGTGCCAGCAGCTTCGGGACAGGGATTATGAACACTGAAGCTTTCTTT	CASSFGTGIMNTEAFF
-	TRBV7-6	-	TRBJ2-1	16	TGTGCCAGCAGCTTATATGTGTCACTCTCCTACAATGAGCAGTTCTTC	CASSLYVSLSYNEQFF
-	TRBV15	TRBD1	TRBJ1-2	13	TGTGCCACCAGCAGAGGGACAGGGTCAAGCTACACCTTC	CATSRGTGSSYTF
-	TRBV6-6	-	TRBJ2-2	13	TGTGCCAGCGCAATAAGGAGGGGTGGTCGGCTGTTTTTT	CASAIRRGGRLFF
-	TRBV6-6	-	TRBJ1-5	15	TGTGCCAGCAGTACTGACACCATATCTCATCAGCCCCAGCATTTT	CASSTDTISHQPQHF
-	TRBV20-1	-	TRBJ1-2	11	TGCAGTGCCAGCCAGGGAATCGGCTACACCTTC	CSASQGIGYTF
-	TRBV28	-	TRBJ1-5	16	TGTGCCAGCAGTCTCGAACCCTCGGAGCTCCGTCAGCCCCAGCATTTT	CASSLEPSELRQPQHF
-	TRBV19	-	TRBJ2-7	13	TGTGCCAGTAGTGACGCTAGCGACTACGAGCAGTACTTC	CASSDASDYEQYF
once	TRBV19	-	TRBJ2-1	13	TGTGCCAGTAGCGGGAGCTCCTACAATGAGCAGTTCTTC	CASSGSSYNEQFF
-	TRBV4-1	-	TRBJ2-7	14	TGCGCCAGCAGCCAAGATAGAAGCTCCTACGAGCAGTACTTC	CASSQDRSSYEQYF
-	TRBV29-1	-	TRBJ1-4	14	TGCAGCGTTGAAGATCCCCGGAGGAATGAAAAACTGTTTTTT	CSVEDPRRNEKLFF
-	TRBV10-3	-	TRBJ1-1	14	TGTGCCATCAGTGAGCGCGGCGGGAACACTGAAGCTTTCTTT	CAISERGGNTEAFF
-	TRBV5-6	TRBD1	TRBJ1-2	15	TGTGCCAGCAGCCGCGGCTCGGCGGACAGGGAAGGGAACACCTTC	CASSRGSADREGNTF
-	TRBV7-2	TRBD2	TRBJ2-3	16	TGTGCCAGCAGCCTGTTAGCGGGGGGGCGGGGAGATACGCAGTATTTT	CASSLLAGGRGDTQYF
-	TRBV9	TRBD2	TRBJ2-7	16	TGTGCCAGCAGCCCGGGACTAGCGGGAATCGCCTACGAGCAGTACTTC	CASSPGLAGIAYEQYF
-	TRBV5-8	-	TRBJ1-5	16	TGTGCCAGCAGCTGGTGGACACCCATGAGGAATCAGCCCCAGCATTTT	CASSWWTPMRNQPQHF
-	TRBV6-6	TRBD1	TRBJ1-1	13	TGTGCCAGCAGTTACAGGCTAAAGGGGGCGACGGAATTT	CASSYRLKGATEF
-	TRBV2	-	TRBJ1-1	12	TGTGCCAGCTCAGGTTCGTACACTGAAGCTTTCTTT	CASSGSYTEAFF
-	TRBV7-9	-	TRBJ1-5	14	TGTGCCAGCAGCTTAGGAGGAGGGAATCAGCCCCAGCATTTT	CASSLGGGNQPQHF
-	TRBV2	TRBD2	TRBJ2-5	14	TGTGCCAGCACAGCGCGGGGGGGCCAGGAGACCCAGTACTTC	CASTARGGQETQYF
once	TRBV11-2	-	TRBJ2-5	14	TGTGCCAGCAGCCAGCGGGCCAAGGTGAAGACCCAGTACTTC	CASSQRAKVKTQYF
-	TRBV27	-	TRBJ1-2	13	TGTGCCAGCAGTTTATCGAGAACCGGGGGCTACACCTTC	CASSLSRTGGYTF
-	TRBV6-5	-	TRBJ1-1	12	TGTGCCAGCAGTTACTCCGGGACATCGGCTTTCTTT	CASSYSGTSAFF
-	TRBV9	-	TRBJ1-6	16	TGTGCCAGCGGACGACGGGAGAGCTCCTATAATTCACCCCTCCACTTT	CASGRRESSYNSPLHF